These T cell receptor beta chains were read from a single sample in a study of T cell responses to AZD1222 COVID-19 vaccine. Repertoires were generated with immunoSEQ multiplex PCR, while TCRdb's copy carries only in-frame clones and drops some. The table records 100,000 to 150,000 clones, just over 90% of them present only once. This specimen consisted of peripheral blood, obtained 28 days after the second AZD1222 dose. The source of these receptors is an adult who received the AZD1222 COVID-19 vaccine. Both conserved end residues are part of each CDR3. The order of the fields is J gene, V gene, D gene, clone size, CDR3 DNA, CDR3 protein. A D gene is named only where the DNA matches it firmly. A row's size may be missing; if present it is once, few, many or a size class.

TRBJ1-2,TRBV6-1,NA,NA,TGTGCCAGCAGTGAAGCGGTAAATGGAGGTGGCTACACCTTC,CASSEAVNGGGYTF
TRBJ2-7,TRBV19,NA,few,TGTGCCAGTAGTATATATCCTAACTACGAGCAGTACTTC,CASSIYPNYEQYF
TRBJ1-1,TRBV6-5,NA,NA,TGTGCCAGCAGTTACTCTAGTAAGGGAGCGGAAGCTTTCTTT,CASSYSSKGAEAFF
TRBJ1-3,TRBV5-1,NA,NA,TGCGCCAGCAGCTGGACGACTGGAAACACCATATATTTT,CASSWTTGNTIYF
TRBJ2-1,TRBV4-2,TRBD2,NA,TGTGCCAGCAGCCAAGTTAGCGGGAGTACGTACAATGAGCAGTTCTTC,CASSQVSGSTYNEQFF
TRBJ2-3,TRBV11-2,NA,NA,TGTGCCAGCAGCTTGGGCGCAGGGTCGTATACGCAGTATTTT,CASSLGAGSYTQYF
TRBJ1-3,TRBV7-9,NA,once,TGTGCCAGCAGCTTAGTCCCAGACTCTGGAAACACCATATATTTT,CASSLVPDSGNTIYF
TRBJ2-7,TRBV5-4,NA,NA,TGTGCCAGCCGTGCGACAAATACCTACGAGCAGTACTTC,CASRATNTYEQYF
TRBJ1-5,TRBV10-3,NA,NA,TGTGCCATCAGTTCAGGGGATCAGCCCCAGCATTTT,CAISSGDQPQHF
TRBJ1-4,TRBV28,NA,NA,TGTGCCAGCAGTACACCAGGGAAAGGAACTGAAAAACTGTTTTTT,CASSTPGKGTEKLFF
TRBJ2-7,TRBV18,NA,NA,TGTGCCAGCTCAGTTCTTTCTTCCCTATACGAGCAGTACTTC,CASSVLSSLYEQYF
TRBJ1-2,TRBV3-1/TRBV3-2,NA,few,TGTGCCAGCAGCCCCCTCGGGGGGGGGCCGGGCTACACCTTC,CASSPLGGGPGYTF
TRBJ2-3,TRBV3-1/TRBV3-2,NA,NA,TGTGCCAGCAGCGAGCACCTACCGGGACGGGTGGGAGATACGCAGTATTTT,CASSEHLPGRVGDTQYF
TRBJ2-1,TRBV9,NA,few,TGTGCCAGCTCCCTGGCGGGAAGCTACAATGAGCAGTTCTTC,CASSLAGSYNEQFF
TRBJ2-4,TRBV2,NA,NA,TGTGCCAGCAGTGAAGCGCCGTGGCTTTCAGGAGCCAAAAACATTCAGTACTTC,CASSEAPWLSGAKNIQYF
TRBJ1-1,TRBV7-9,NA,NA,TGTGCCAGCAGCACCTACCTCTTTGAAGCTTTCTTT,CASSTYLFEAFF
TRBJ2-7,TRBV13,NA,NA,TGTGCCAGCAGCAGGACTGGCCGCTACGAGCAGTACTTC,CASSRTGRYEQYF
TRBJ1-2,TRBV23-1,TRBD1,few,TGCGCCAGCAGTCAACTAAACAGGGGGCATGGCTACACCTTC,CASSQLNRGHGYTF
TRBJ2-1,TRBV25-1,NA,NA,TGTGCCAGCAGTGAAATGGGTGGATCCGGCAATGAGCAGTTCTTC,CASSEMGGSGNEQFF
TRBJ2-7,TRBV29-1,NA,NA,TGCAGCGTTACCGGGACCCACTCCTACGAGCAGTACTTC,CSVTGTHSYEQYF
TRBJ2-1,TRBV11-3,NA,once,TGTGCCAGCAGCTTAGGCGGTGACCCCTACAATGAGCAGTTCTTC,CASSLGGDPYNEQFF
TRBJ1-2,TRBV18,NA,NA,TGTGCCAGCTCACCGGGGGGTGACTATGGCTACACCTTC,CASSPGGDYGYTF
TRBJ2-2,TRBV7-6,NA,NA,TGTGCCAGCAGCTTAGTGGGGGCGGCCGGGGAGCTGTTTTTT,CASSLVGAAGELFF
TRBJ1-5,TRBV5-1,NA,NA,TGCGCCAGCAGCTTGTCAACGGGGGTAGGACAGCCCCAGCATTTT,CASSLSTGVGQPQHF
TRBJ1-5,TRBV3-1/TRBV3-2,NA,NA,TGTGCCAGCAGCCCCGGGCCCCAACTAAATCAGCCCCAGCATTTT,CASSPGPQLNQPQHF
TRBJ2-1,TRBV5-1,NA,NA,TGCGCCAGCAGCTTCATGATGACCCAGACGTGGAATGAGCAGTTCTTC,CASSFMMTQTWNEQFF
TRBJ1-6,TRBV3-1/TRBV3-2,TRBD1,NA,TGTGCCAGCCGAAGGGACAGGGCAGGCTCACCCCTCCACTTT,CASRRDRAGSPLHF
TRBJ1-3,TRBV29-1,NA,NA,TGCAGCGCCATCAAAGACCTCTCTGGAAACACCATATATTTT,CSAIKDLSGNTIYF
TRBJ1-2,TRBV30,NA,NA,TGTGCCTGGAGTGTCCGGCTGAGTTGGCCTTGGGGCTACACCTTC,CAWSVRLSWPWGYTF
TRBJ1-2,TRBV6-5,NA,once,TGTGCCAGCAGTAAGGGGGGGAATTCCCTTTATGGCTACACCTTC,CASSKGGNSLYGYTF
TRBJ1-1,TRBV7-9,TRBD1,NA,TGTGCCAGCAGCCTCGGACAGGGTTGGACTGAAGCTTTCTTT,CASSLGQGWTEAFF
TRBJ1-2,TRBV25-1,NA,NA,TGTGCCAGCAGTGACCCCGGGCAGGGTTATGGCTACACCTTC,CASSDPGQGYGYTF
TRBJ1-1,TRBV27,TRBD1,once,TGTGCCAGCAAACCCCCAGGGGGCTGGGGGAACACTGAAGCTTTCTTT,CASKPPGGWGNTEAFF
TRBJ1-6,TRBV27,NA,NA,TGTGCCAGCAGTTCAGGCTATAATTCACCCCTCCACTTT,CASSSGYNSPLHF
TRBJ2-1,TRBV30,NA,NA,TGTGCCTCATTTCCGGGGAATGAGCAGTTCTTC,CASFPGNEQFF
TRBJ2-5,TRBV3-1/TRBV3-2,NA,NA,TGTGCCAGCAGCCAAGATGTGCGGGAAGGAGAGACCCAGTACTTC,CASSQDVREGETQYF
TRBJ2-1,TRBV3-1/TRBV3-2,TRBD2,NA,TGTGCCAGCAGCCACCGGACTAGCGGGACTGCTGATGAGCAGTTCTTC,CASSHRTSGTADEQFF
TRBJ1-6,TRBV6-5,TRBD1,NA,TGTGCCAGTACAGGGGCTCGCAATTCACCCCTCCACTTT,CASTGARNSPLHF
TRBJ1-2,TRBV7-9,NA,NA,TGTGCCAGCAGCTTACTCGCGTCCTATGGCTACACCTTC,CASSLLASYGYTF
TRBJ2-1,TRBV2,NA,NA,TGTGCCAGTTCGACTCGGGGGCTCTACAATGAGCAGTTCTTC,CASSTRGLYNEQFF
TRBJ1-3,TRBV5-1,TRBD1,NA,TGCGCCAGCAGCTTCCAGGGGGGGCAAAACAGAAACACCATATATTTT,CASSFQGGQNRNTIYF
TRBJ1-5,TRBV7-3,NA,NA,TGTGCCAGCAGCTTAAGGTCGGGTCAGCCCCAGCATTTT,CASSLRSGQPQHF
TRBJ1-6,TRBV20-1,NA,NA,TGCAGTGCTAGTCGCCGGGCGATGGATTCACCCCTCCACTTT,CSASRRAMDSPLHF
TRBJ2-7,TRBV9,TRBD2,NA,TGTGCCAGCAGCGTAATGCTAGCGGGAGGGGAGCAGTACTTC,CASSVMLAGGEQYF
TRBJ2-1,TRBV5-1,TRBD1,NA,TGCGCCAGCAGCTGGGGATGGGGACAGTCCTACAATGAGCAGTTCTTC,CASSWGWGQSYNEQFF
TRBJ1-2,TRBV19,NA,NA,TGTGCCAGTAGTAAAGGAACCGGGGGCAACTATGGCTACACCTTC,CASSKGTGGNYGYTF